This T cell receptor (beta chain) emerged from a study of cytomegalovirus exposure and HLA in healthy donors. Repertoires were generated with immunoSEQ multiplex PCR, while TCRdb's copy carries only in-frame clones and drops some. In the table there are about 310,000 clones, nearly 90% of which are singletons. This CDR3 comprises 15 residues. The V gene's germline CDR1 is SGDLS and CDR2 YYNGEE. V shed 3 bases, J shed 1 base, and the junction held 5 bases outside the gene matches. V and J are TRBV9 and TRBJ1-1; 8 bases line up with TRBD1. Sequenced sample: PBMCs. The TCR was taken from a man in his thirties or forties in good health and CMV-seronegative. The CDR3 DNA sequence: TGTGCCAGCAGCGCCGGGACAGGCTGGAACACTGAAGCTTTCTTT. Translation: CASSAGTGWNTEAFF.